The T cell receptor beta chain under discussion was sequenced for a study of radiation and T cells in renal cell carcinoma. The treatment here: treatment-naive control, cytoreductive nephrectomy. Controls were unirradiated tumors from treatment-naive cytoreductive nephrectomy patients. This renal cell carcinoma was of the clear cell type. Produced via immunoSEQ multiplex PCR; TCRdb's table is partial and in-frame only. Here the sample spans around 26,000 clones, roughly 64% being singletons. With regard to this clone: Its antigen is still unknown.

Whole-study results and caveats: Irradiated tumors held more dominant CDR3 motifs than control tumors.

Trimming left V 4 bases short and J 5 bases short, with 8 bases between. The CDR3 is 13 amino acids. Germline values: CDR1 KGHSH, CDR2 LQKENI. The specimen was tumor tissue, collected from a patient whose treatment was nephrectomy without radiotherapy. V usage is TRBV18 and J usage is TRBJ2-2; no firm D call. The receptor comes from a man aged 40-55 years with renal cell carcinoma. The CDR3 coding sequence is TGTGCCAGCTCACAAGGGCCGACCGGGGAGCTGTTTTTT. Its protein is CASSQGPTGELFF.